The source of this T cell receptor beta chain is a study of blood T cell repertoires in COVID-19 (dated by TCRdb to about 2020). About the study as a whole: Samples covering the acute and convalescent phases of COVID-19 were provided by collaborators in the United States, Italy and Spain. Samples were obtained from the ongoing ImmuneRACE study (first 160 participants) and from 950 to 1,500 subjects provided by 6 global collaborators. The material from the prospective study consisted of cDNA or gDNA derived from T cells, B-cell-depleted T cells, or PBMCs. Deeply sampled blood TCRbeta repertoires from subjects exposed to, actively infected with, or recovered from COVID-19 were included in the dataset. Where available, HLA class I and class II types were obtained from metadata supplied by the sample provider rather than from assay-based typing. A de-identified subject ID, COVID-19 status, age in years and sex were almost always included in the sample metadata. The repertoires were released in a freely available public database meant as a resource for research on the immune response to SARS-CoV-2. Study-level results and caveats: The quantity of clinical and demographic metadata differed by source and by participant and was supplied without curation.

Enrolling through a virtual design, the prospective study's participants ranged in age from roughly 18 to 89 years and lived across 20 to 25 United States geographic areas. Cohort assignment in the prospective study relied on participant-reported clinical history from a screening survey and a study questionnaire. Recovered participants in ImmuneRACE Cohort 3 were defined as having two consecutive negative NP/OP PCR tests, clearance from a healthcare professional, or resolution of symptoms. In the prospective study, mobile phlebotomists collected whole blood, serum and a nasopharyngeal or oropharyngeal swab from each participant. Participants in the prospective study had the option to provide additional blood draws and questionnaires over a 2-month period. Before DNA extraction, prospective study blood samples were shipped either frozen or at room temperature. As to this clone: This receptor's antigen is unknown. No qualities accompany the bases; no much larger clone lies one base away.

The immunoSEQ Assay, a bias-controlled multiplex PCR, was used to amplify TCRbeta CDR3 regions from genomic DNA. Per the original workflow: The number of nucleated cells in each sample was estimated by amplification of reference gene primers within the assay. To quantify the absolute abundance of each unique TCRbeta CDR3 rearrangement, sequence reads were collapsed and filtered. Productive Simpson clonality was computed per sample as the square root of Simpson's diversity index over productive rearrangements. In its TCRdb copy, this immuneACCESS table keeps in-frame sequences only and misses some clones. Where compared with another copy, unresolved V genes explain less than half of these, and the others have no known cause. Clonal size and the V and J genes are those of that table, whereas D and trimming came from the DNA. This sample is represented by 150,000 to 200,000 clones; roughly four fifths of them were singletons. Jointly, the top ten make up approximately 9.9% of the sample.

Specimen: PBMCs or T cells enriched from blood (not recorded which). This receptor was obtained from a man aged 50 to 60 who had recovered from COVID-19.

The CDR3 is CASKNRDSGNTIYF. The nucleotide sequence reads TGTGCTAGTAAGAACAGGGACTCTGGAAACACCATATATTTT. This chain joins TRBV12-5 to TRBJ1-3; the best D guess is TRBD1, with 6 bases matching. CDR1 and CDR2, per the germline V gene, are LGHNT and FRNRAP. Relative to germline, V is 8 bases shorter and J is 0 bases shorter, with 11 bases between their ends. Measured from the cysteine to the phenylalanine, the CDR3 is 14 residues long. Of the read, only the CDR3 DNA is kept; its 42 bases are in frame from base 1.